Below are 19 T cell receptor beta chains sequenced from a single sample in a study of blood T cell repertoires in COVID-19. Produced via immunoSEQ multiplex PCR; TCRdb's table is partial and in-frame only. This repertoire shows 150,000 or so clones, around 84% found once; its top ten account for around 3.2%. Sequences were obtained from peripheral blood. All receptors come from a human donor with acute or convalescent COVID-19. The donor label of this sample is uncertain.

The chain carries TRBV5-1 and TRBJ2-1; D perhaps matches TRBD1 (6 bases). V was pared by 4 bases and J by 12 bases, with 14 bases between. Per the germline V gene, CDR1 is SGHRS and CDR2 is YFSETQ. The CDR3 contains 12 residues. The DNA of the CDR3 is TGCGCCAGCAGCCTCCCAGGGGTATCGCAGTTCTTC. Its protein is CASSLPGVSQFF.

This chain links TRBV11-3 with TRBJ2-2; tentative D call: TRBD1 (5 bases). The germline gives CDR1 SGHNT, CDR2 YENEEA. V lost 1 base and J lost 6, with 12 bases in between. The CDR3 has 15 amino acids. The CDR3 nucleotides are TGTGCCAGCAGCTTAGCCGCCCTGACAGCCGGGGAGCTGTTTTTT. Translating it yields CASSLAALTAGELFF.

This clone was seen once. The chain employs TRBV29-1 and TRBJ1-2; 8 bases match TRBD1. The trim removed 7 bases at V and 6 bases at J, leaving 7 bases unmatched. Germline assignment: CDR1 SQVTM and CDR2 ANQGSEA. This CDR3 spans 12 amino acids. The CDR3 loop is CSGSRQGNGYTF. The DNA for the CDR3 is TGCAGCGGATCACGACAGGGGAATGGCTACACCTTC.

The chain uses TRBV19 and TRBJ2-5; D remains ambiguous. Trimming stripped 6 bases from V and 2 bases from J, with 19 bases between. CDR3 length: 16 amino acids. Per germline, CDR1 LNHDA and CDR2 SQIVND (reference sequence). Here the CDR3 DNA reads TGTGCCAGTAGCCCGACGGGTGGTGTCAGACAAGAGACCCAGTACTTC. It is translated as CASSPTGGVRQETQYF.

This clone has a single count. The chain combines TRBV7-3 with TRBJ1-2, with 8 bases aligning to TRBD1. The ends lost 4 bases at V and 3 bases at J; junction bases unmatched: 7. The CDR3 is made up of 15 amino acids. The germline V gene encodes CDR1 SGHTA and CDR2 FQGTGA. The CDR3 DNA is TGTGCCAGCAGCTACGGACAGGGAGAATACTATGGCTACACCTTC. Encoded protein: CASSYGQGEYYGYTF.

The V and J genes are TRBV29-1 and TRBJ1-2, with D perhaps matching TRBD1 (5 bases). V was clipped by 2 bases and J by 8 bases, with 15 bases between them. The CDR3 has 13 residues. Germline CDR1 reads SQVTM; CDR2 reads ANQGSEA. The CDR3 region has the DNA TGCAGCGTTGAATTGGGAGGGGCGAGGGGCTACACCTTC. Translating gives CSVELGGARGYTF.

This clone occurred a few times. The genes are TRBV7-9 and TRBJ2-7; tentative D call: TRBD2 (6 bases). The CDR3 has 14 residues. Germline V gene data show CDR1 as SEHNR and CDR2 as FQNEAQ (reference sequence). V gave up 0 bases and J gave up 3 bases, with 9 bases separating them. The CDR3 region is CASSLASGNYEQYF. CDR3 sequence (DNA): TGTGCCAGCAGCTTAGCTAGCGGAAACTACGAGCAGTACTTC.

The chain joins TRBV4-3 to TRBJ1-1, with a weak D call TRBD1 (6 bases). Germline V CDR1 and CDR2: LGHNA, YSLEER. This CDR3 has 14 residues. V gave up 3 bases and J gave up 8 bases, with 16 bases separating them. Here the CDR3 reads CASSHETGTSEAFF. CDR3 coding DNA: TGCGCCAGCAGCCACGAAACCGGGACAAGCGAAGCTTTCTTT.

The chain couples TRBV7-2 to TRBJ1-1; D ambiguous. The CDR3 covers 14 residues. CDR1 is SGHTA, CDR2 FQGNSA, per germline. Trimming left V 0 bases short and J 7 bases short, with 12 bases between. CDR3 DNA: TGTGCCAGCAGCTTAGCATCGAGGGCGGGTGAAGCTTTCTTT. Translated: CASSLASRAGEAFF.

The chain has TRBV29-1 and TRBJ2-5, with 7 bases that match TRBD2. The CDR3 length is 13 residues. Germline values: CDR1 SQVTM, CDR2 ANQGSEA. J lost 5 bases, V lost 7 bases, and 10 bases had no gene match. CDR3 nucleotide sequence: TGCAGCGGCGGAGGGAGGGGACCGGAGACCCAGTACTTC. Protein: CSGGGRGPETQYF.

The chain joins TRBV6-6 to TRBJ1-6; TRBD1 might be the D (5 bases). Looked up from germline, CDR1 is MNHNY and CDR2 is SVGAGI (reference sequence). The CDR3 has 16 residues. Trimming took off 6 bases at V and 6 bases at J, with 18 bases between the two ends. CDR3 DNA: TGTGCCAGCAGATACGGGGAGGGACTGTTTAATTCACCCCTCCACTTT. Translated: CASRYGEGLFNSPLHF.

This chain uses TRBV7-9 with TRBJ1-1; D is perhaps TRBD1 (5 bases). Trimming pared 5 bases from V and 1 base from J, leaving 8 bases between. The CDR3 has 13 amino acids. Germline V gives CDR1 SEHNR, CDR2 FQNEAQ (reference sequence). As DNA, the CDR3 is TGTGCCAGCAGCCGCGGGGGGAACACTGAAGCTTTCTTT. Its protein is CASSRGGNTEAFF.

The chain couples TRBV19 to TRBJ1-1; D call uncertain. From germline, CDR1 is LNHDA and CDR2 SQIVND (reference sequence). The CDR3 loop spans 14 amino acids. The ends were cut back, 4 bases at V and 5 bases at J, with 14 bases in the middle. CDR3 loop: CASSRKGWRTEAFF. In DNA form, the CDR3 reads TGTGCCAGTAGTAGAAAAGGTTGGAGGACTGAAGCTTTCTTT.

The chain recombines TRBV4-3 with TRBJ1-4; D might be TRBD1 (6 bases). This CDR3 has 16 amino acids. V lost 1 base to trimming and J lost 7 bases, with 16 bases between them. The germline gives CDR1 LGHNA, CDR2 YSLEER. The CDR3: CASSQGPGARGEKLFF. The CDR3 coding sequence is TGCGCCAGCAGCCAAGGGCCAGGGGCCAGGGGTGAAAAACTGTTTTTT.

The chain carries TRBV3-1 (or the pseudogene TRBV3-2) and TRBJ2-7; D is undetermined. Germline lookup yields CDR1 LGHDT and CDR2 YNNKEL (reference sequence). This CDR3 has 13 residues. The ends were cut back, 4 bases at V and 7 bases at J, with 14 bases in the middle. CDR3 in amino acids: CASSPPLGLEQYF. The CDR3 DNA sequence: TGTGCCAGCAGCCCCCCATTGGGCTTAGAGCAGTACTTC.

V and J are TRBV6-6 and TRBJ2-5; possibly TRBD1 for D (5 bases). The germline V and J ends were trimmed by 9 bases and 0 bases, with 14 bases remaining between them. Looked up from germline, CDR1 is MNHNY and CDR2 is SVGAGI (reference sequence). CDR3 size: 14 residues. The CDR3 region is CASSIRVDQETQYF. The CDR3 coding sequence is TGTGCCAGTTCGATCAGGGTTGACCAAGAGACCCAGTACTTC.

The chain joins TRBV18 to TRBJ1-2, with 7 bases that match TRBD1. Germline CDR1 KGHSH, CDR2 LQKENI. The CDR3 contains 13 residues. V shed 6 bases and J 3 bases; nucleotides not matched to a gene: 4. The CDR3 is CASSPTGDYGYTF. CDR3 nucleotide sequence: TGTGCCAGCTCCCCTACAGGGGACTATGGCTACACCTTC.

This chain connects TRBV29-1 to TRBJ2-5, with D tentatively TRBD2 (5 bases). V shed 3 bases and J shed 7 bases, with 18 bases lying between them. This CDR3 is built from 14 residues. Germline V gene sequence: CDR1 SQVTM, CDR2 ANQGSEA. In DNA form, the CDR3 reads TGCAGCGTTGACAACCCCCATCGGGGAGCGACCCAGTACTTC. It translates to CSVDNPHRGATQYF. The full variable domain, its missing parts supplied by reference TRBV29-1 and TRBJ2-5, is SAVISQKPSRDICQRGTSLTIQCQVDSQVTMMFWYRQQPGQSLTLIATANQGSEATYESGFVIDKFPISRPNLTFSTLTVSNMSPEDSSIYLCSVDNPHRGATQYFGPGTRLLVL.

The chain links TRBV5-1 to TRBJ2-2; 9 positions agree with TRBD1. Germline V gene data show CDR1 as SGHRS and CDR2 as YFSETQ. The CDR3 spans 17 residues. After removal of 4 bases from V and 1 base from J, the junction contained 8 bases not matched to a gene. In DNA, the CDR3 is TGCGCCAGCAGCCGGACTCCGGGACAGGGGAACACCGGGGAGCTGTTTTTT. Translating gives CASSRTPGQGNTGELFF.